This T cell receptor (beta chain) comes out of a study of cytomegalovirus exposure and HLA in healthy donors. Overall study context: Counted in an early data release were 65 million to 100 million unique TCRs from HLA-typed donors. Findings and limits, study-wide: TCR sequences were mostly rare, though some public TCRs occurred in many donors. Fewer than 20,000 TCR beta sequences were associated with HLA alleles at 0.05 false discovery rate in a later analysis.

The PCR made use of 60 Vbeta and 13 Jbeta primers. Method: immunoSEQ multiplex PCR; TCRdb's copy keeps in-frame clones and lacks some. The data contain roughly 100,000 clones, about four fifths of them singletons. On this clone itself: What it binds is not known.

The sequence came from a woman in her forties in good health and CMV-seronegative. Sequencing input: PBMCs.

The CDR3 spells CASSGTVRNQPQHF. The CDR3 bases are TGTGCCAGCAGTGGGACAGTCCGCAATCAGCCCCAGCATTTT. The chain combines TRBV6-1 with TRBJ1-5; possibly TRBD1 for D (6 bases). V lost 4 bases and J lost 2, with 9 bases in between. CDR1 and CDR2 (germline): MNHNS, SASEGT. The CDR3 extends over 14 amino acids.